These 18 T cell receptor beta chains originate from one sample sequenced in a study of OX40 agonist ivuxolimab in advanced cancers. Data came from immunoSEQ multiplex PCR; TCRdb stores just in-frame clones and leaves some out. Counted here are about 80,000 clones, roughly 92% occurring once; the ten biggest clones make up 4% to 5%. The sample was CD4+ or CD8+ T cells sorted from blood, taken in a trial of the OX40 agonist ivuxolimab. Receptors were obtained from an adult with an advanced solid tumor such as melanoma, head and neck, liver or kidney cancer.

The rearrangement uses TRBV6-5 and TRBJ2-7; 14 positions agree with TRBD2. After removal of 6 bases from V and 6 bases from J, the junction contained 4 bases not matched to a gene. Per germline, CDR1 MNHEY and CDR2 SVGAGI. The CDR3 is made up of 14 amino acids. The CDR3 bases are TGTGCCAGCAGACCCGGACTAGCGGGAGGCGAGCAGTACTTC. It encodes CASRPGLAGGEQYF.

V and J are TRBV15 and TRBJ1-5; possibly TRBD1 for D (6 bases). Germline CDR1 is LNHNV and CDR2 is YYDKDF (reference sequence). V was pared by 4 bases and J by 0 bases, with 10 bases between. CDR3 length: 15 amino acids. The CDR3 protein is CATSTRDISNQPQHF. The DNA for the CDR3 is TGTGCCACCAGCACAAGGGACATTAGCAATCAGCCCCAGCATTTT.

This chain uses TRBV10-3 with TRBJ2-3; TRBD1 might be the D (5 bases). The CDR3 spans 13 residues. V was clipped by 4 bases and J by 3 bases, with 8 bases between them. Germline loops: CDR1 ENHRY, CDR2 SYGVKD. The CDR3 sequence: CAISARETDTQYF. CDR3 sequence (DNA): TGTGCCATCAGTGCCAGGGAAACAGATACGCAGTATTTT.

This chain links TRBV30 with TRBJ2-2, with D uncertain. V dropped 1 base and J dropped 9 bases, with 12 bases sitting between them. From germline, CDR1 is GTSNPN and CDR2 SVGIG (reference sequence). This CDR3 contains 13 residues. Here the CDR3 DNA reads TGTGCCTGGAGTGGGTACAGAACTCGGGAGCTGTTTTTT. Its protein product is CAWSGYRTRELFF.

This clone was found once. The chain uses TRBV28 and TRBJ2-3, with TRBD1 matching 7 bases. There are 15 residues in the CDR3. The germline V gene encodes CDR1 MDHEN and CDR2 SYDVKM. The V and J ends lost 8 bases and 4 bases, in that order; junction bases with no gene match: 12. The CDR3: CASALETGSSDTQYF. The CDR3 DNA is TGTGCCAGCGCACTCGAGACAGGGTCTTCAGATACGCAGTATTTT.

V and J are TRBV7-2 and TRBJ2-5; 8 bases fit TRBD1. Germline CDR1 and CDR2: SGHTA and FQGNSA. After removal of 5 bases from V and 3 bases from J, the junction contained 5 bases not matched to a gene. The CDR3 is made up of 14 amino acids. CDR3 sequence (DNA): TGTGCCAGCAGCAAACAGGGGGTGGAAGAGACCCAGTACTTC. Encoded protein: CASSKQGVEETQYF.

This chain uses TRBV6-6 with TRBJ2-3; D gene ambiguous. Germline V gives CDR1 MNHNY, CDR2 SVGAGI (reference sequence). V lost 7 bases to trimming and J lost 2 bases, with 7 bases between them. The CDR3 sequence is 12 residues long. CDR3 sequence reads: CASNAHTDTQYF. The DNA of the CDR3 is TGTGCCAGCAACGCACACACAGATACGCAGTATTTT.

The chain is built from TRBV6-5 and TRBJ2-7; D not resolved. The CDR3 sequence is 13 residues long. Trimming cost V 5 bases and J 4 bases, with 12 bases left between them. Germline loops: CDR1 MNHEY, CDR2 SVGAGI. For the CDR3, the DNA is TGTGCCAGCAGTACCCGGGTGCAATACGAGCAGTACTTC. Amino acids: CASSTRVQYEQYF.

The V and J genes are TRBV6-5 and TRBJ1-5; 7 bases map to TRBD1. CDR3 length equals 15 residues. V gave up 6 bases and J gave up 5 bases; unmatched junction bases: 10. Per germline, CDR1 MNHEY and CDR2 SVGAGI. The CDR3, as DNA: TGTGCCAGCAGCCGCAGGACAGGAACTTATCAGCCCCAGCATTTT. Translating gives CASSRRTGTYQPQHF.

CDR3 in DNA: TGTGCCAGCAGCTTACATCCGGGAATTCGGGTGGAGACCCAGTACTTC. Translation: CASSLHPGIRVETQYF. The V call is TRBV7-2, the J call TRBJ2-5; the D gene is possibly TRBD2 (5 bases). Looked up from germline, CDR1 is SGHTA and CDR2 is FQGNSA. Deletions cut 2 bases from V and 5 bases from J, with 18 bases between. The CDR3 contains 16 residues. Looking up the rest from reference TRBV7-2 and TRBJ2-5 gives the full variable domain: GAGVSQSPSNKVTEKGKDVELRCDPISGHTALYWYRQSLGQGLEFLIYFQGNSAPDKSGLPSDRFSAERTGGSVSTLTIQRTQQEDSAVYLCASSLHPGIRVETQYFGPGTRLLVL.

This chain links TRBV6-4 with TRBJ2-5, with 10 bases aligning to TRBD2. The germline V gene has CDR1 MRHNA and CDR2 SNTAGT. This CDR3 spans 14 amino acids. V lost 6 bases and J lost 5; bases outside the gene matches: 6. CDR3: CASRGSGRLETQYF. The CDR3 DNA reads TGTGCCAGCAGGGGTAGCGGGAGGTTGGAGACCCAGTACTTC.

The chain carries TRBV7-9 and TRBJ1-5, with a possible D match to TRBD1 (6 bases). Germline assignment: CDR1 SEHNR and CDR2 FQNEAQ (reference sequence). V lost 5 bases, J lost 4 bases, and 24 bases lay in between. The CDR3 runs to 18 residues. The CDR3 nucleotides read TGTGCCAGCAGCCCACCCAGGGGCAGGGTATCTTCAAATCAGCCCCAGCATTTT. Its protein product is CASSPPRGRVSSNQPQHF.

The rearrangement joins TRBV19 to TRBJ2-5, with TRBD2 matching over 8 bases. Germline assignment: CDR1 LNHDA and CDR2 SQIVND (reference sequence). V shed 6 bases, J shed 2 bases, and the junction held 8 bases outside the gene matches. This CDR3 region has 15 residues. The DNA of the CDR3 is TGTGCCAGTAGCGGGACTAGTCGAAGTCAAGAGACCCAGTACTTC. Translating gives CASSGTSRSQETQYF.

CDR3 loop: CASSFGRGLGYTF. The CDR3 bases are TGTGCCAGCAGCTTTGGCAGGGGGCTGGGCTACACCTTC. The chain employs TRBV5-8 and TRBJ1-2, with 8 bases identical to TRBD1. This CDR3 spans 13 amino acids. Germline V gene sequence: CDR1 SGHTS, CDR2 YDEGEE. J gave up 8 bases and V 2 bases, and 5 bases lay outside the gene matches.

V gene TRBV25-1 combines with J gene TRBJ2-7; TRBD2 agrees at 7 bases. The CDR3 is made up of 15 amino acids. Losses at the gene ends were 1 base for V and 6 bases for J; bases not matched to a gene: 9. The germline V gene encodes CDR1 MGHDK and CDR2 SYGVNS. CDR3 nucleotides: TGTGCCAGCAGTGAATCTCGGGGGGTAGCGTTCGAGCAGTACTTC. Protein sequence: CASSESRGVAFEQYF.

V is TRBV11-1 and J is TRBJ2-7; no clear D. Germline CDR1 SGHAT, CDR2 FQDESV (reference sequence). The V end lost 4 bases, the J end lost 4 bases, and 11 bases lay between the germline ends. The CDR3 contains 13 residues. In nucleotides, the CDR3 is TGTGCCAGCAGCTCAGGTCCACGATACGAGCAGTACTTC. Encoded protein: CASSSGPRYEQYF. The entire variable domain, with the rest obtained from reference TRBV11-1 and TRBJ2-7, is as follows: EAEVAQSPRYKITEKSQAVAFWCDPISGHATLYWYRQILGQGPELLVQFQDESVVDDSQLPKDRFSAERLKGVDSTLKIQPAELGDSAMYLCASSSGPRYEQYFGPGTRLTVT.

The V and J genes are TRBV7-2 and TRBJ2-1; no definite D call. Germline CDR1 and CDR2: SGHTA and FQGNSA. The V end lost 3 bases, the J end lost 4 bases, and 1 base lay between the germline ends. The CDR3 runs to 11 residues. CDR3 sequence: CASSFYNEQFF. In nucleotides, the CDR3 is TGTGCCAGCAGCTTTTACAATGAGCAGTTCTTC.

The chain combines TRBV18 with TRBJ2-2; perhaps D is TRBD1 or TRBD2 (5 bases each). This CDR3 has 16 residues. Trimming stripped 5 bases from V and 1 base from J, with 14 bases between. Germline V gene lookup returns CDR1 KGHSH and CDR2 LQKENI. This CDR3 is CASSTTGTRNTGELFF. The CDR3 DNA follows: TGTGCCAGCTCAACCACCGGGACCCGGAACACCGGGGAGCTGTTTTTT.